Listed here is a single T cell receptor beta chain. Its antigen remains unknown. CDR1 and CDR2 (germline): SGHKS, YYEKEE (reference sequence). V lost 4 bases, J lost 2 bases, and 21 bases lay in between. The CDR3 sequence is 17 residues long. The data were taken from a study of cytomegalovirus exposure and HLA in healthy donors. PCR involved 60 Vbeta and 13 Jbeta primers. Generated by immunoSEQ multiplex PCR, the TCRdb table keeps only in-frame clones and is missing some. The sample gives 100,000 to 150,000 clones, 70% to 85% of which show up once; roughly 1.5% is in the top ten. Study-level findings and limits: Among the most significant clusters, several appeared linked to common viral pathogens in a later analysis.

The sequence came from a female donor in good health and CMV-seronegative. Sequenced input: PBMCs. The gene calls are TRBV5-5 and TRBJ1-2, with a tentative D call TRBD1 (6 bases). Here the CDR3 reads CASSGLRLDRLNYGYTF. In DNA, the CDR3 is TGTGCCAGCAGCGGGCTGCGCTTAGACAGGCTAAACTATGGCTACACCTTC.